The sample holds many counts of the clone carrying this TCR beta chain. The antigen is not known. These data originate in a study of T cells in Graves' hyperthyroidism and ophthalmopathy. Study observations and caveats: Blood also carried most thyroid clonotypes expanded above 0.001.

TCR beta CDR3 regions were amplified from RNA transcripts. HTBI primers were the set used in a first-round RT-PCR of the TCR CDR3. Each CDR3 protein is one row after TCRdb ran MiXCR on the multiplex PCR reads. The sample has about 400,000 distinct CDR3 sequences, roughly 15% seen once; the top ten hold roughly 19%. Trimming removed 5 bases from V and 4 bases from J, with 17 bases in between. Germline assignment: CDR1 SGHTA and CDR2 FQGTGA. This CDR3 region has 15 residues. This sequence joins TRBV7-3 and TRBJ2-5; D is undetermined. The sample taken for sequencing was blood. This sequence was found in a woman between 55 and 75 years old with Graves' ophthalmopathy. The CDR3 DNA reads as TGTGCCAGCAGCCCCACCCCGGGCCGAGGAGAGACCCAGTACTTC. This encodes CASSPTPGRGETQYF. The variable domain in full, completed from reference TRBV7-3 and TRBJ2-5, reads GAGVSQTPSNKVTEKGKYVELRCDPISGHTALYWYRQSLGQGPEFLIYFQGTGAADDSGLPNDRFFAVRPEGSVSTLKIQRTERGDSAVYLCASSPTPGRGETQYFGPGTRLLVL.